This T cell receptor (beta chain) was recorded in a study of regulatory T cells in long-lasting Graves disease. Study-wide background: Over-5-year antithyroid drug use with positive TSH receptor antibodies defined persistent Graves' disease in the study.

TCR beta libraries were built with iRepertoire HTBI primers and Arm-PCR of CDR3 regions. Via MiXCR, TCRdb re-called the multiplex PCR reads, giving one row per CDR3 protein. The sample lists 400,000 or so distinct CDR3 sequences, less than 25% seen once, with around 20% in the top ten. Time point noted: persistent/refractory GD, antithyroid drugs over 5 years with positive TRAb. The authors made the TCR library using RNA they extracted from PBMCs. This clonotype was counted at least ten times. Antigen unknown. General study points: Newly diagnosed Graves' patients had higher TCR diversity than persistent ones.

The sample here was peripheral blood mononuclear cells (PBMCs), taken when the disease was refractory, from a patient treated with antithyroid drugs. The clonotype comes from a female donor with Graves disease.

The CDR3 nucleotides read TGTGCCTGGAGAGGTAGCGGGAAAGAGACCCAGTACTTC. Its protein is CAWRGSGKETQYF. The rearrangement links TRBV30 to TRBJ2-5, with TRBD2 matching over 8 bases. Losses at the gene ends were 3 bases for V and 3 bases for J; bases not matched to a gene: 3. The CDR3 contains 13 residues. CDR1 is GTSNPN and CDR2 is SVGIG in the germline V gene (reference sequence).